The 10 T cell receptor beta chains presented below share a single source sample, sequenced in a study of response to subunit inactivated influenza vaccine. One entry per CDR3 protein, called by TCRdb with MiXCR from the RT-PCR reads. The table includes around 710,000 distinct CDR3 sequences, approximately 15% detected once. This specimen was PBMCs from blood, taken roughly 2 weeks before vaccination. These receptors came from a man aged 45-65 years who received an inactivated influenza vaccine.

J is TRBJ2-3 and V is TRBV7-3; D is possibly TRBD1 (5 bases). The germline V gene has CDR1 SGHTA and CDR2 FQGTGA. The V gene lost 5 bases and the J gene lost 3 bases, with 18 bases spanning the gap. The CDR3 length is 16 residues. The CDR3 here is CASSEKGAGWTDTQYF. DNA for the CDR3: TGTGCCAGCAGCGAAAAAGGCGCAGGGTGGACAGATACGCAGTATTTT.

The chain has TRBV12-3 or TRBV12-4 and TRBJ1-1, with 9 bases lining up with TRBD1. J was trimmed by 5 bases and V by 8 bases; bases with no gene match: 9. CDR3 length: 14 amino acids. This chain's CDR3 is CASLPGTGRTEAFF. CDR3 nucleotides: TGTGCCAGCTTACCCGGGACAGGGAGGACTGAAGCTTTCTTT.

This clonotype was detected many times. The chain couples TRBV20-1 to TRBJ2-7; no clear D gene. V lost 6 bases and J 0 bases, leaving 9 bases between the germline ends. CDR3 length: 12 residues. The germline CDR1 and CDR2 sequences are DFQATT and SNEGSKA (reference sequence). The CDR3 loop is CSAIRSSYEQYF. The CDR3 DNA follows: TGCAGTGCCATCAGGAGCTCCTACGAGCAGTACTTC.

This clonotype showed up many times. The J gene is TRBJ2-2, the V gene TRBV5-6, with a weak D call TRBD1 (6 bases). This CDR3 has 15 amino acids. Looked up from germline, CDR1 is SGHDT and CDR2 is YYEEEE. V lost 2 bases and J lost 4, with 12 bases in between. CDR3: CASSFTGIRTGELFF. The CDR3 coding sequence is TGTGCCAGCAGCTTTACAGGGATTCGCACCGGGGAGCTGTTTTTT.

This clonotype was seen ten or more times. V gene TRBV5-6 combines with J gene TRBJ2-7; D possibly uses TRBD1 or TRBD2 (5 bases each). The CDR3 is 13 residues long. Trimming took 5 bases from V and 3 from J, leaving 12 bases between them. Germline CDR1 SGHDT, CDR2 YYEEEE. The CDR3 is CASRGTIDYEQYF. In DNA form, the CDR3 reads TGTGCCAGCAGGGGGACCATTGACTACGAGCAGTACTTC.

CDR3 bases: TGTGCCACCAGCAGAGAGCTGCCGAGGGGCACAGATACGCAGTATTTT. Its translation is CATSRELPRGTDTQYF. The chain uses TRBV15 and TRBJ2-3; D perhaps matches TRBD2 (5 bases). The germline CDR1 and CDR2 sequences are LNHNV and YYDKDF (reference sequence). This CDR3 comprises 16 residues. Trimming shortened V by 0 bases and J by 1 base, and 11 bases separated the two germline ends.

The chain carries TRBV2 and TRBJ2-3, with D perhaps matching TRBD2 (8 bases). Germline V gives CDR1 SNHLY, CDR2 FYNNEI. This CDR3 has 19 amino acids. The germline V and J ends were trimmed by 5 bases and 5 bases, with 29 bases remaining between them. CDR3 in DNA: TGTGCCAGCAGTTACCCTGATCGAGTAGCGGGGCCAGGGGGAGATACGCAGTATTTT. It specifies CASSYPDRVAGPGGDTQYF.

The V call is TRBV4-3, the J call TRBJ2-2, with 10 nucleotides matching TRBD2. V was clipped by 4 bases and J by 2 bases; unmatched bases: 13. Germline V gives CDR1 LGHNA, CDR2 YSLEER. The CDR3 loop spans 19 amino acids. As DNA, the CDR3 is TGCGCCAGCAGCCCCCGGGCTAGCGGGGGTACTTTTAACACCGGGGAGCTGTTTTTT. Translated, it gives CASSPRASGGTFNTGELFF.

The chain carries TRBV1 and TRBJ2-5; the table's D gene call, TRBD2, was not cross checked with the DNA. TRBV1 is labeled a pseudogene. The CDR3 totals 15 residues. CDR3 loop: CTSSQDTSGEETQYF. CDR3 in DNA: TGCACCAGCAGCCAAGATACTAGCGGGGAAGAGACCCAGTACTTC.

The chain couples TRBV30 to TRBJ2-7; 7 bases are shared with TRBD2. The junction had 8 bases not matched to a gene; V was cut back by 7 bases and J by 5 bases. This CDR3 comprises 12 residues. Per the germline V gene, CDR1 is GTSNPN and CDR2 is SVGIG (reference sequence). The CDR3 loop is CASKAGMNEQYF. The CDR3 DNA reads as TGTGCCTCCAAAGCGGGAATGAACGAGCAGTACTTC.